This is a list of T cell receptor beta chains from one sample in a study of T cell responses to AZD1222 COVID-19 vaccine. Method: immunoSEQ multiplex PCR; TCRdb's copy keeps in-frame clones and lacks some. The sample consists of 84,000 or so clones, about nine tenths of them appearing once. The source was peripheral blood, collected on day 0 of AZD1222 vaccination. The receptors originated from an adult in good health. Each CDR3 is given with its conserved first and last residue. A D gene is named only where the DNA matches it firmly. Size is omitted from some rows. Given values are once, few, many or a class for expanded clones.

v_call	clone_size	d_call	j_call	cdr3_aa	cdr3_nt
TRBV27	-	TRBD1	TRBJ1-6	CASSPGQGSSYNSPLHF	TGTGCCAGCAGTCCCGGACAGGGGAGCTCCTATAATTCACCCCTCCACTTT
TRBV27	-	TRBD1	TRBJ2-6	CASSQPGQGYGANVLTF	TGTGCCAGCAGTCAACCGGGACAGGGTTATGGGGCCAACGTCCTGACTTTC
TRBV11-2	-	TRBD2	TRBJ2-5	CASSLFLGGRAGETQYF	TGTGCCAGCAGCTTGTTCCTTGGCGGGAGGGCCGGGGAGACCCAGTACTTC
TRBV19	-	TRBD2	TRBJ2-7	CASSIAGAGTYEQYF	TGTGCCAGTAGTATTGCAGGAGCGGGAACCTACGAGCAGTACTTC
TRBV6-1	once	-	TRBJ1-1	CASSEEGYMNTEAFF	TGTGCCAGCAGTGAAGAGGGGTACATGAACACTGAAGCTTTCTTT
TRBV5-4	-	TRBD1	TRBJ1-1	CASSPGQGLTEAFF	TGTGCCAGCAGCCCCGGACAGGGTTTAACTGAAGCTTTCTTT
TRBV25-1	-	-	TRBJ1-1	CASSEYRLGASNTEAFF	TGTGCCAGCAGTGAATATAGGTTGGGCGCGAGTAACACTGAAGCTTTCTTT
TRBV11-2	-	-	TRBJ1-2	CASSSMGQTYGYTF	TGTGCCAGCAGCTCCATGGGGCAGACCTATGGCTACACCTTC
TRBV28	-	-	TRBJ2-1	CASSLPHQGQGQFF	TGTGCCAGCAGTCTCCCGCATCAAGGGCAGGGGCAGTTCTTC
TRBV7-9	-	TRBD1	TRBJ2-7	CASSLRGQGSTSSYEQYF	TGTGCCAGCAGCTTACGGGGACAGGGCTCAACGAGCTCCTACGAGCAGTACTTC
TRBV18	-	-	TRBJ1-4	CASSPGGVNEKLFF	TGTGCCAGCTCACCAGGAGGGGTTAATGAAAAACTGTTTTTT
TRBV5-1	-	TRBD1	TRBJ1-1	CASSAMGQGKDMNTEAFF	TGCGCCAGCAGCGCAATGGGACAGGGGAAAGATATGAACACTGAAGCTTTCTTT
TRBV3-1/TRBV3-2	-	TRBD1	TRBJ2-7	CASSQGDRDYEQYF	TGTGCCAGCAGCCAAGGGGACAGGGACTACGAGCAGTACTTC
TRBV21-1	-	-	TRBJ1-5	CASSKDLSNSNQPQHF	TGTGCCAGCAGCAAAGACTTGAGCAATAGCAATCAGCCCCAGCATTTT
TRBV10-1	-	-	TRBJ1-5	CASSESRAGRALCNQPQHF	TGCGCCAGCAGTGAGTCGAGGGCAGGGAGGGCTCTTTGCAATCAGCCCCAGCATTTT
TRBV6-6	-	-	TRBJ2-7	CASTGNPGAYEQYF	TGTGCCAGCACTGGGAACCCTGGGGCCTACGAGCAGTACTTC
TRBV7-9	-	-	TRBJ2-7	CASSHPTAQDSYEQYF	TGTGCCAGCAGCCATCCTACAGCGCAAGACTCCTACGAGCAGTACTTC
TRBV5-6	once	-	TRBJ2-1	CASSPEAVREQFF	TGTGCCAGCAGCCCTGAGGCGGTCCGGGAGCAGTTCTTC
TRBV4-1	-	-	TRBJ1-1	CASSQAAMNTEAFF	TGCGCCAGCAGCCAAGCAGCCATGAACACTGAAGCTTTCTTT
TRBV28	-	TRBD1	TRBJ1-2	CASSSQDRGEYGYTF	TGTGCCAGCAGTTCACAGGACAGGGGCGAGTATGGCTACACCTTC
TRBV5-4	-	-	TRBJ2-7	CASSGGHIYEQYF	TGTGCCAGCAGCGGAGGACATATCTACGAGCAGTACTTC
TRBV6-5	-	-	TRBJ2-7	CASSYGKVSYEQYF	TGTGCCAGCAGTTACGGGAAGGTTTCCTACGAGCAGTACTTC
TRBV6-4	-	-	TRBJ2-2	CASSPGGTGELFF	TGTGCCAGCAGTCCCGGGGGCACCGGGGAGCTGTTTTTT
TRBV7-2	once	-	TRBJ2-5	CASSIPSGETQYF	TGTGCCAGCAGCATACCTTCCGGAGAGACCCAGTACTTC
TRBV5-1	-	-	TRBJ1-5	CASSLLAGNQPQHF	TGCGCCAGCAGCTTGTTGGCTGGCAATCAGCCCCAGCATTTT
TRBV19	-	TRBD1	TRBJ1-5	CASNPRQGGRQPQHF	TGTGCCAGTAACCCCAGACAGGGCGGGAGGCAGCCCCAGCATTTT
TRBV9	-	TRBD2	TRBJ2-3	CASSDRGGTQYF	TGTGCCAGCAGTGACCGGGGGGGTACGCAGTATTTT
TRBV6-5	-	-	TRBJ2-5	CASSYSGGQETQYF	TGTGCCAGCAGTTACTCGGGAGGCCAAGAGACCCAGTACTTC
TRBV6-4	-	-	TRBJ2-2	CASSDQGGLTGELFF	TGTGCCAGCAGTGACCAGGGGGGCCTCACCGGGGAGCTGTTTTTT
TRBV10-2	-	TRBD1	TRBJ2-1	CASSEPRQGGSYNEQFF	TGCGCCAGCAGTGAGCCTCGACAGGGGGGGTCCTACAATGAGCAGTTCTTC
TRBV5-5	-	-	TRBJ1-2	CASSLQTGTGPGGYTF	TGTGCCAGCAGCTTGCAAACCGGGACGGGACCTGGAGGCTACACCTTC
TRBV4-2	-	-	TRBJ2-7	CASSQVGSSSYEQYF	TGTGCCAGCAGCCAAGTTGGCAGTAGCTCCTACGAGCAGTACTTC
TRBV6-6	-	-	TRBJ2-3	CASSWGGTDTQYF	TGTGCCAGCAGTTGGGGGGGCACAGATACGCAGTATTTT
TRBV6-5	-	-	TRBJ1-4	CASSYDEKLFF	TGTGCCAGCAGTTACGATGAAAAACTGTTTTTT
TRBV6-1	-	-	TRBJ1-5	CASSEVRRGGQPQHF	TGTGCCAGCAGTGAAGTTCGGAGGGGGGGGCAGCCCCAGCATTTT
TRBV15	-	TRBD1	TRBJ2-7	CATSPRQGSDEQYF	TGTGCCACCAGCCCTCGACAGGGGAGTGACGAGCAGTACTTC
TRBV15	-	-	TRBJ1-2	CATSRDGEAYGYTF	TGTGCCACCAGCAGAGATGGGGAGGCTTATGGCTACACCTTC
TRBV4-2	-	-	TRBJ2-7	CASSPPGVEEQYF	TGTGCCAGCAGCCCGCCAGGAGTCGAGGAGCAGTACTTC
TRBV4-1	-	TRBD1	TRBJ1-3	CASSQTGGGRSSGNTIYF	TGCGCCAGCAGCCAAACAGGGGGAGGCAGATCCTCTGGAAACACCATATATTTT